This section outlines one T cell receptor beta chain sequence together with its context. This clone was seen only a few times. Its antigen remains undetermined. Base qualities are missing; no much larger clone stands one base away. From its cysteine to its phenylalanine, the CDR3 spans 13 amino acids. The kept DNA is CDR3 alone, 39 bases in frame from the first base. CDR1 and CDR2, per the germline V gene, are SNHLY and FYNNEI. V loses 9 bases at its end and J loses 8 bases; junction bases beyond the gene matches: 11. In the prospective study, participants were roughly 18 to 95 years old, resided in fewer than 25 geographic areas of the United States, and were enrolled through a virtual design. In the prospective study, participants were assigned to cohorts based on the clinical history participants reported in a screening survey and a study questionnaire. A participant counted as exposed if, within 2 weeks of entering the study, that participant had been in contact with someone who had a PCR-confirmed or clinician-diagnosed COVID-19 case. Mobile phlebotomists in the prospective study collected whole blood, serum and a nasopharyngeal or oropharyngeal swab from every participant. Additional blood draws and questionnaires over an approximately 2-month period could optionally be provided by prospective study participants. Prospective study blood samples were shipped either frozen or at room temperature before DNA extraction.

The sample originates from a study of blood T cell repertoires in COVID-19 (dated by TCRdb to 2019 to 2021). Study-level background: Samples from collaborators originated in the United States, Italy and Spain and spanned both the acute and convalescent phases of COVID-19. The material from the prospective study consisted of cDNA or gDNA derived from T cells, B-cell-depleted T cells, or PBMCs. Subjects who had been exposed to COVID-19, were actively infected with it, or had recovered from it provided the deeply sampled blood TCRbeta repertoires that made up the dataset. The repertoires were released in a freely available public database meant as a resource for research on the immune response to SARS-CoV-2. The samples were drawn from two sources: the first 160 participants of the ongoing ImmuneRACE study, and 1,254 subjects contributed by 6 global collaborators. Nearly every sample came with metadata listing a de-identified subject ID, COVID-19 status, age in years and sex. Where available, HLA class I and class II types were obtained from metadata supplied by the sample provider rather than from assay-based typing.

TCRbeta CDR3 regions were amplified from genomic DNA using the immunoSEQ Assay, a bias-controlled multiplex PCR. Under the source paper's analysis protocol: Nucleated cell counts per sample were estimated from amplification of reference gene primers within the assay. To quantify the absolute abundance of each unique TCRbeta CDR3 rearrangement, sequence reads were collapsed and filtered. Productive Simpson clonality was computed per sample as the square root of Simpson's diversity index over productive rearrangements. In TCRdb, the immuneACCESS table is reduced to in-frame sequences with V and J assigned. These tables do not hold every clone; where another copy was compared, an unresolved V gene accounts for under half, and the others remain unexplained. Clone size and V and J calls were adopted from that table, with D and trimming inferred from the DNA. The sample contains roughly 320,000 clones, more than 85% of them found a single time. The ten largest account for about 4% of the sample.

Findings and caveats that apply to the study as a whole: The quantity of clinical and demographic metadata differed by source and by participant and was supplied without curation.

The receptor was isolated from a young woman who had been exposed to COVID-19. The sequence joins TRBV2 to TRBJ1-2; TRBD1 lines up with 8 middle nucleotides. Material: PBMCs or T cells enriched from blood (not recorded which). DNA sequence: TGTGCCAGTATTGGGACAGGTTCGGGGGGCTACACCTTC. The translation is CASIGTGSGGYTF.